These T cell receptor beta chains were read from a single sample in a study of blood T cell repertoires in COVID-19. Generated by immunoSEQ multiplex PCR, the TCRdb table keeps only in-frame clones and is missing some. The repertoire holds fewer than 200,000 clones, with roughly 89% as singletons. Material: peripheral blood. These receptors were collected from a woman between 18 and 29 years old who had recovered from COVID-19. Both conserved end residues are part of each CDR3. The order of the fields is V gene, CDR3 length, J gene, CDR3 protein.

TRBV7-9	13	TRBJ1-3	CASSSDIGNTIYF
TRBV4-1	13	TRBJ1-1	CASSQAGVTEAFF
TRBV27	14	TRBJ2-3	CASSPSDRTDTQYF
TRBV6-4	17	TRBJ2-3	CASSPQWGAGETDTQYF
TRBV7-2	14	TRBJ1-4	CASSFDRQSEKLFF
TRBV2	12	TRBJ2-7	CASRDRGHEQYF
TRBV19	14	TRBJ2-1	CASSEGSRGNEQFF
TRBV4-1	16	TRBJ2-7	CASSLNRGPGSYEQYF
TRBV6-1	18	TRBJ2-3	CASSEMRGGLGSTDTQYF
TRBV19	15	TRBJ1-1	CASSIFQAQNTEAFF
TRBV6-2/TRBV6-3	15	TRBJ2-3	CASSYFASGTDTQYF
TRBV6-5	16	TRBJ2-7	CASSYSWDRSSYEQYF
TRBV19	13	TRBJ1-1	CASRTTGITEAFF
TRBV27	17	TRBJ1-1	CASSLYAQGGMNTEAFF
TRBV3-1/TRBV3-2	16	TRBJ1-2	CASSQAAGGFHYGYTF
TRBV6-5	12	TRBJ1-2	CASSYSGEGYTF
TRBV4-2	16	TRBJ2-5	CASSQDWWGVGETQYF
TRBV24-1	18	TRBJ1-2	CATSDPGQGGPPLWGYTF
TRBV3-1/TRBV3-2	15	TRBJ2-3	CASSPLAGNTDTQYF
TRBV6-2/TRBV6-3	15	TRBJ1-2	CASSYSTVRAYGYTF
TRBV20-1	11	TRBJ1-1	CSASGSVEAFF
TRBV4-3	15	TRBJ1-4	CASSQGQGVGEKLFF
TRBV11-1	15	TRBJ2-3	CASSSSGRVGDTQYF
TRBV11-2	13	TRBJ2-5	CASSSDREETQYF
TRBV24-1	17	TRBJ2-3	CATSEPTSGRRADTQYF
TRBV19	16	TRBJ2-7	CASSKSLGTDVYEQYF
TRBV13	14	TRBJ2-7	CASSLGSHNYEQYF
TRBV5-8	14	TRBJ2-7	CASSFIGAGYEQYF
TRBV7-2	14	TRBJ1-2	CASSDRGRLYGYTF
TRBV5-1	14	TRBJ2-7	CASTASGNYHEQYF
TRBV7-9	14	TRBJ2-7	CASSWDRGSYEQYF
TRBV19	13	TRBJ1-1	CASSIQVNTEAFF
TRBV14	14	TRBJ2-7	CASGDRGLPYEQYF
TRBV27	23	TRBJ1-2	CASSSLRSPDRGRSWESVYGYTF
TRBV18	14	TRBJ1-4	CASSPAGMEEKLFF
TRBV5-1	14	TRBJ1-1	CASRWGTANTEAFF
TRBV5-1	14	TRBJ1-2	CASGRGGTDGGYTF
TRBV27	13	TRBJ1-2	CASSLGGIYGYTF
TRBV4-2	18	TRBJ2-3	CASSQERRAGQLGDTQYF
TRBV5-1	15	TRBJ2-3	CASSFNIPHTDTQYF
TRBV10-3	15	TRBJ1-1	CAISDGQGLHTEAFF
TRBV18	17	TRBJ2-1	CASSEPTSAIRRGEQFF